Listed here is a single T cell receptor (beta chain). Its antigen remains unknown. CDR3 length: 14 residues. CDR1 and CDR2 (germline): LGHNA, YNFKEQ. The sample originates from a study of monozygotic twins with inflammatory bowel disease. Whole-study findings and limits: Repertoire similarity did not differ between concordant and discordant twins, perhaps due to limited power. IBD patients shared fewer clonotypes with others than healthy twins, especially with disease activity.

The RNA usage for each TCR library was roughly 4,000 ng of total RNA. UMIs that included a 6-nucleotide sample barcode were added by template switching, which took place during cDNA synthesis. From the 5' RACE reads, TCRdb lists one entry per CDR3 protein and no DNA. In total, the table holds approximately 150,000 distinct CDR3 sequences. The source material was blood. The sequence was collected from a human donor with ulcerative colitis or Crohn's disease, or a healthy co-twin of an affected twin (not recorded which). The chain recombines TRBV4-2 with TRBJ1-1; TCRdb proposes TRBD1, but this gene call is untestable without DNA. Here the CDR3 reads CASSQDWDDTEAFF.